These 5 T cell receptor beta chains came from one sample sequenced in a study of shared clonotypes between healthy human individuals. Clones were read by immunoSEQ multiplex PCR, and TCRdb kept only the in-frame ones, dropping some. This table has 150,000 to 200,000 clones, around 93% appearing once. What was sequenced was naive CD4+ T cells sorted from blood. Subset noted: CD45RA+ positively selected. These receptors all stem from a woman aged 25 to 39 in good health.

The rearrangement links TRBV18 to TRBJ2-5, with 7 bases that match TRBD2. V lost 3 bases, J lost 3 bases, and 7 bases stayed unmatched. CDR3 length equals 15 residues. CDR1 is KGHSH, CDR2 LQKENI, per germline. CDR3 nucleotides: TGTGCCAGCTCACCGAAGGGAGGGATTGAAGAGACCCAGTACTTC. As protein: CASSPKGGIEETQYF.

The rearrangement joins TRBV28 to TRBJ1-4, with D possibly TRBD1 on 5 matching bases. The CDR3 spans 15 residues. Trimming shortened V by 5 bases and J by 3 bases, and 13 bases separated the two germline ends. Germline V gene data show CDR1 as MDHEN and CDR2 as SYDVKM. CDR3 sequence: CASSGGAQANEKLFF. For the CDR3, the DNA is TGTGCCAGCAGTGGAGGGGCGCAAGCTAATGAAAAACTGTTTTTT.

This clone was found once. The rearrangement uses TRBV30 and TRBJ1-5, with D maybe TRBD1 (5 bases). There are 17 residues in the CDR3. Germline V gene lookup returns CDR1 GTSNPN and CDR2 SVGIG (reference sequence). Trimming cost V 0 bases and J 2 bases, with 17 bases left between them. CDR3 sequence reads: CAWSVPLGQFGNQPQHF. CDR3 in DNA: TGTGCCTGGAGTGTACCTTTGGGGCAATTTGGCAATCAGCCCCAGCATTTT.

This clone showed up just once. The chain employs TRBV10-3 and TRBJ2-7; D is unresolved. In germline, CDR1 is ENHRY, CDR2 SYGVKD. CDR3 length: 12 residues. The V gene lost 2 bases and the J gene lost 5 bases, with 7 bases spanning the gap. The CDR3 coding sequence is TGTGCCATCAGTGAGGGCGCCAACGAGCAGTACTTC. Protein product: CAISEGANEQYF.

This sequence joins TRBV27 and TRBJ2-2, with a tentative D call TRBD2 (5 bases). Per germline, CDR1 MNHEY and CDR2 SMNVEV (reference sequence). The CDR3 consists of 15 residues. The V and J ends lost 6 bases and 4 bases respectively, with 15 bases between them. CDR3 bases: TGTGCCAGCAGGCCGCGGCAGGACTTCACCGGGGAGCTGTTTTTT. It is translated as CASRPRQDFTGELFF.